Sequencing of this T cell receptor (beta chain) was carried out in a study of identical twins. The CDR3 runs 15 residues. CDR1 ENHRY and CDR2 SYGVKD come from the germline V gene. Trimming cost V 9 bases and J 3 bases; bases outside gene matches: 9. Overall study results and limits: Models, which agreed with sharing between unrelated individuals, nonetheless underestimated the out-of-frame TCR alpha sharing seen in monozygotic twins. Beta out-of-frame sequences showed weaker excess sharing between twins.

Points on this clonotype: Its cognate antigen is unknown.

cDNA molecules carried unique molecular identifiers, and template switching added a universal primer site. Via MiXCR, TCRdb re-called the 5' RACE reads, giving one row per CDR3 protein. The repertoire holds some 560,000 distinct CDR3 sequences, 9.5% to 10% seen once, with under 3.5% in the top ten. The data also belong to a second study, concerning yellow fever vaccine responses in identical twins.

The chain combines TRBV10-3 with TRBJ2-3; TRBD1 matches at 10 bases. This sequence originates from a woman in her late teens or twenties in good health. Sequenced input: PBMCs. CDR3 protein: CAITGQGGKTDTQYF. CDR3 nucleotide sequence: TGTGCCATTACCGGACAGGGGGGAAAGACAGATACGCAGTATTTT.